This record concerns one T cell receptor beta chain sequence. The authors prepared the TCRbeta library with unique molecular identifiers. TCRdb redid the calling of the PCR reads with MiXCR, one entry per CDR3 protein. The sample has 600,000 to 700,000 distinct CDR3 sequences, around 16% seen once. These data come from a study of T-cell reconstitution after alpha-beta-depleted transplantation in children. Germline loops: CDR1 SQVTM, CDR2 ANQGSEA. The CDR3 length is 16 residues. Losses at the gene ends were 5 bases for V and 0 bases for J; bases not matched to a gene: 11. This TCR came from a human donor who donated a stem cell graft to a child with acute myeloid leukemia. The material was PBMCs from the stem cell graft donor, obtained from the stem cell graft. The J gene is TRBJ2-3, the V gene TRBV29-1; TRBD2 matches at 7 bases. Here the CDR3 reads CSVQAGRISSTDTQYF. In nucleotides, the CDR3 is TGCAGCGTTCAAGCGGGGAGAATTTCTAGCACAGATACGCAGTATTTT.